The 14 T cell receptor beta chains presented below share a single source sample, sequenced in a study of identifying expanded T cells in peripheral blood. Generated by immunoSEQ multiplex PCR, the TCRdb table keeps only in-frame clones and is missing some. The repertoire holds fewer than 55,000 clones, roughly 82% seen once, with approximately 15% in the top ten. Sequencing was carried out using blood. Receptors originate from a person between 18 and 70 years old in good health.

This clone showed up just a few times. The J gene is TRBJ1-6, the V gene TRBV29-1; 9 bases map to TRBD1. CDR3 length: 13 residues. The V and J ends lost 6 bases and 6 bases, in that order; junction bases with no gene match: 3. The V gene's germline CDR1 is SQVTM and CDR2 ANQGSEA. CDR3: CSVGDRANSPLHF. The DNA of the CDR3 is TGCAGCGTCGGGGACAGGGCTAATTCACCCCTCCACTTT.

The gene calls are TRBV6-5 and TRBJ1-1; D uncertain. Trimming took 8 bases from V and 9 from J, leaving 13 bases between them. CDR3 size: 11 residues. From germline, CDR1 is MNHEY and CDR2 SVGAGI. CDR3: CASLTPRQAFF. The CDR3 DNA sequence: TGTGCCAGCCTCACACCCAGGCAAGCTTTCTTT.

CDR3 DNA: TGTGCCTGGAGTTTGGGGGCGGCGGGACCATCCTACGAGCAGTACGTC. This translates into CAWSLGAAGPSYEQYV. J is TRBJ2-7 and V is TRBV30; tentatively, D is TRBD1 or TRBD2 (6 bases each). CDR1 and CDR2 (germline): GTSNPN, SVGIG (reference sequence). The V end lost 2 bases, the J end lost 1 base, and 18 bases lay between the germline ends. This CDR3 spans 16 amino acids.

The chain uses TRBV5-6 and TRBJ1-1; 9 bases map to TRBD1. Per the germline V gene, CDR1 is SGHDT and CDR2 is YYEEEE. The CDR3 length is 15 residues. The trim removed 3 bases at V and 1 base at J, leaving 4 bases unmatched. The CDR3: CASSSMDRGNTEAFF. CDR3 nucleotide sequence: TGTGCCAGCAGCTCCATGGACAGGGGGAACACTGAAGCTTTCTTT.

The gene calls are TRBV7-2 and TRBJ2-2; 7 bases are shared with TRBD2. The V segment lost 7 bases and the J segment 6 bases; nucleotides outside the gene matches: 8. CDR1 is SGHTA and CDR2 is FQGNSA in the germline V gene. The length of the CDR3 is 14 residues. The CDR3 loop is CASTVMGGAGELFF. For the CDR3, the DNA is TGTGCCAGCACCGTTATGGGGGGGGCCGGGGAGCTGTTTTTT.

J is TRBJ2-1 and V is TRBV10-3, with a tentative D call TRBD2 (5 bases). From germline, CDR1 is ENHRY and CDR2 SYGVKD. V was pared by 0 bases and J by 9 bases, with 9 bases between. The CDR3 runs 13 residues. The CDR3 DNA is TGTGCCATCAGTGAGTCATGGACTTTTGAGCAGTTCTTC. The encoded protein is CAISESWTFEQFF.

The J gene is TRBJ1-3, the V gene TRBV7-9; 7 nucleotides agree with TRBD1. The CDR3 runs 15 residues. Germline V gives CDR1 SEHNR, CDR2 FQNEAQ (reference sequence). V trimming: 5 bases; J trimming: 2 bases; junction bases outside the gene matches: 6. CDR3: CASSTTGTAGNTIYF. CDR3 DNA: TGTGCCAGCAGCACCACCGGGACAGCTGGAAACACCATATATTTT.

The chain links TRBV9 to TRBJ2-1; maybe TRBD2 (6 bases). The germline CDR1 and CDR2 sequences are SGDLS and YYNGEE. This CDR3 is 14 amino acids long. Trimming stripped 3 bases from V and 4 bases from J, with 11 bases between. The CDR3 DNA follows: TGTGCCAGCAGCGCCCAGGGACTTTACAATGAGCAGTTCTTC. Protein product: CASSAQGLYNEQFF.

This chain joins TRBV5-1 and TRBJ2-1; a weak D match, TRBD1 (6 bases). CDR3 length: 13 residues. V lost 7 bases, J lost 5 bases, and 13 bases lay in between. Germline V gene sequence: CDR1 SGHRS, CDR2 YFSETQ. This CDR3 is CASRPGTNNEQFF. The CDR3 DNA sequence: TGCGCCAGCCGCCCCGGGACAAACAATGAGCAGTTCTTC.

The gene calls are TRBV19 and TRBJ2-7, with D perhaps assigned TRBD1 or TRBD2 (5 bases each). V was cut by 9 bases and J by 4 bases, with 22 bases left in between. CDR1 and CDR2 (germline): LNHDA, SQIVND (reference sequence). The CDR3 is 15 amino acids. As DNA, the CDR3 is TGTGCCAGACGAGGGACGGGGTATCCAAGGTACGAGCAGTACTTC. Its protein is CARRGTGYPRYEQYF.

V usage is TRBV25-1 and J usage is TRBJ1-2, with D hard to call. Germline CDR1 and CDR2: MGHDK and SYGVNS. The CDR3 totals 13 residues. V shed 3 bases and J shed 1 base, with 6 bases lying between them. CDR3 protein: CASSDHGNYGYTF. CDR3 coding DNA: TGTGCCAGCAGTGATCACGGTAACTATGGCTACACCTTC.

This chain joins TRBV11-3 and TRBJ2-7; either TRBD1 or TRBD2 may fit D (5 bases each). This CDR3 is 14 amino acids long. The germline V gene encodes CDR1 SGHNT and CDR2 YENEEA. Trimming shortened V by 1 base and J by 3 bases, and 10 bases separated the two germline ends. CDR3 bases: TGTGCCAGCAGCTTAGTGGGGACCTTCTACGAGCAGTACGTC. Amino acids: CASSLVGTFYEQYV.

The V call is TRBV2, the J call TRBJ1-2, with D unclear. The CDR3 covers 15 residues. Trimming removed 7 bases from V and 8 bases from J, with 23 bases in between. The germline gives CDR1 SNHLY, CDR2 FYNNEI. The CDR3 DNA sequence: TGTGCCAGCAAGCGCTACGGAGAAGGCCGGACGGGCTACACCTTC. It specifies CASKRYGEGRTGYTF.

V usage is TRBV5-4 and J usage is TRBJ2-1; a weak D match, TRBD2 (6 bases). The V end was cut by 3 bases, the J end by 0 bases, with 13 bases between. The CDR3 covers 16 residues. Per the germline V gene, CDR1 is SGHNT and CDR2 is YYREEE (reference sequence). In DNA, the CDR3 is TGTGCCAGCAGCTCTTTGGGGAGGACCTCCTACAATGAGCAGTTCTTC. Its translation: CASSSLGRTSYNEQFF.